A selection of T cell receptor beta chains follows, all from one sample in a study of cytomegalovirus exposure and HLA in healthy donors. Assay used: immunoSEQ multiplex PCR; TCRdb lists only in-frame clones, some missing. The table lists 90,000 to 140,000 clones, about 12% of them singletons, with roughly 16% in the top ten. The sequenced sample was PBMCs. The receptor source for this set is a man between 35 and 55 years old in good health and CMV-seropositive. Both conserved end residues are part of each CDR3. A D gene is named only where the DNA matches it firmly. Not all rows give a size; the values are once, few, many and, for expanded clones, a class.

TRBJ1-3 few . TRBV11-2 TGTGCCAGCAGCGTTCGACAGGCCCCTGGAAACACCATATATTTT CASSVRQAPGNTIYF
TRBJ2-5 few TRBD1 TRBV15 TGTGCCACCAGCAGACCCGGGACAGACCAAGAGACCCAGTACTTC CATSRPGTDQETQYF
TRBJ2-7 . TRBD2 TRBV4-3 TGCGCCAGCAGCCCCGGACTAGCGGGAGGGCGGTACGAGCAGTACTTC CASSPGLAGGRYEQYF
TRBJ1-1 . . TRBV6-4 TGTGCCAGCAGTGTTGTGGCGGGGGCCGACCATGAAGCTTTCTTT CASSVVAGADHEAFF
TRBJ2-1 . TRBD1 TRBV6-6 TGTGCCAGCAGTTACCCCGGACAGGGGTCGTGGGAGCAGTTCTTC CASSYPGQGSWEQFF
TRBJ1-5 few TRBD1 TRBV7-8 TGTGCCAGCAGCGGGACGAGGACAGGGTATCAGCCCCAGCATTTT CASSGTRTGYQPQHF
TRBJ1-2 few . TRBV5-6 TGTGCCAGCAGCCCAGGGGTGGGGGGCTACACCTTC CASSPGVGGYTF
TRBJ2-7 few TRBD2 TRBV27 TGTGCCAGCAGTTTTTTAAGCGGGAGGTTCTACGAGCAGTACTTC CASSFLSGRFYEQYF
TRBJ2-1 . TRBD2 TRBV6-5 TGTGCCAGCAGTTTTCCGACTAGCGGGCCGAACAATGAGCAGTTCTTC CASSFPTSGPNNEQFF
TRBJ2-3 . TRBD2 TRBV11-2 TGTGCCAGCAGCTTTGGTGGGGCGGGACTAGCGGTCACAGATACGCAGTATTTT CASSFGGAGLAVTDTQYF
TRBJ2-7 . . TRBV28 TGTGCCAGCAGTTTATCCAGGGAGGAATACGAGCAGTACTTC CASSLSREEYEQYF
TRBJ1-5 . . TRBV2 TGTGCCAGCAGCCAGAATGGTCTGTACCAGCCCCAGCATTTT CASSQNGLYQPQHF
TRBJ2-7 . . TRBV6-6 TGTGCCAGCAAGGATACCGGGACTCAATACGAGCAGTACTTC CASKDTGTQYEQYF
TRBJ2-7 . . TRBV13 TGTGCCAGCAGCCCCGGACTGTTCTACGAGCAGTACTTC CASSPGLFYEQYF
TRBJ2-1 few TRBD2 TRBV27 TGTGCCAGCAGTTTGTTCTGGACTAGCCGGGTTAATGAGCAGTTCTTC CASSLFWTSRVNEQFF
TRBJ2-1 . TRBD2 TRBV19 TGTGCCAGTAGTGGGGTCCTGAGCGGGAGGGCCAATGAGCAGTTCTTC CASSGVLSGRANEQFF
TRBJ2-7 few . TRBV11-2 TGTGCCAGCAGCCTCGGTCGAGGCCCTACCTACGAGCAGTACTTC CASSLGRGPTYEQYF
TRBJ2-7 few . TRBV7-8 TGTGCCAGCAGCCCTGGGGGGAGACCCTACGAGCAGTACTTC CASSPGGRPYEQYF
TRBJ2-5 few TRBD1 TRBV5-6 TGTGCCAGCAGCCCCGGGACAGAAACGACCCAGTACTTC CASSPGTETTQYF
TRBJ2-3 . TRBD2 TRBV13 TGTGCCAGCAGCTCCACCTCAGCGGGACTATTAACAGATACGCAGTATTTT CASSSTSAGLLTDTQYF
TRBJ2-1 few . TRBV27 TGTGCCAGCAGTTTACGTCAGTACAATGAGCAGTTCTTC CASSLRQYNEQFF
TRBJ2-5 few TRBD2 TRBV7-2 TGTGCCAGCAGCTTAGTGGGGGGAGGGCCGGCGGAGACCCAGTACTTC CASSLVGGGPAETQYF
TRBJ2-2 . . TRBV11-3 TGTGCCAGCAGCTTCTCAGGTTGGAGGGACGCCACCGGGGAGCTGTTTTTT CASSFSGWRDATGELFF
TRBJ2-1 few . TRBV27 TGTGCCAGCAGCCAACTAGCTGGAGGAGGGGATGAGCAGTTCTTC CASSQLAGGGDEQFF
TRBJ1-1 . . TRBV6-1 TGTGCCAGCAGTGAAGCGACAAGGAACACTGAAGCTTTCTTT CASSEATRNTEAFF
TRBJ1-2 few . TRBV5-4 TGTGCCAGCAGCTTGGGGGCCAAGAGGGATGGCGGCTACACCTTC CASSLGAKRDGGYTF
TRBJ2-7 . . TRBV4-1 TGCGCCAGCAGCCCTAACCCAGCAGGGGCCGGCGAGCAGTACTTC CASSPNPAGAGEQYF
TRBJ1-2 few TRBD1 TRBV27 TGTGCCAGCCAGCAGGGGACAGGGGGCTCTGGCTACACCTTC CASQQGTGGSGYTF
TRBJ1-5 . . TRBV19 TGTGCCAGTAGTGGGGTTGGGGGGGCAACCCAGTCACCCCAGCATTTT CASSGVGGATQSPQHF
TRBJ1-5 . TRBD1 TRBV7-9 TGTGCCAGCAGCTTTGGACAGGGTAGCAATCAGCCCCAGCATTTT CASSFGQGSNQPQHF
TRBJ2-5 few TRBD2 TRBV7-2 TGTGCCAGCAGGGGTCTAGCGGGAGGCAGGAAGACCCAGTACTTC CASRGLAGGRKTQYF
TRBJ2-1 . . TRBV19 TGTGCCAGTAGTATAGCGGTCACCAACAATGAGCAGTTCTTC CASSIAVTNNEQFF
TRBJ1-1 few TRBD1 TRBV28 TGTGCCAGCACCGAAGGGGGCGGGATGAACACTGAAGCTTTCTTT CASTEGGGMNTEAFF
TRBJ1-2 . . TRBV10-3 TGTGCCATCAGGACAGAAGCTAACTATGGCTACACCTTC CAIRTEANYGYTF
TRBJ2-1 few . TRBV7-8 TGTGCCAGCAGCTTAGGGGCAGGTCTCTACAATGAGCAGTTCTTC CASSLGAGLYNEQFF
TRBJ1-1 few . TRBV7-6 TGTGCCAGCAGCTCAACAATGAACACTGAAGCTTTCTTT CASSSTMNTEAFF
TRBJ1-1 few . TRBV18 TGTGCCAGCTCACCATGGCGGGGTAGCACTGAAGCTTTCTTT CASSPWRGSTEAFF
TRBJ2-1 . . TRBV11-3 TGTGCCAGCAGCTTAACCCCCACCCCCGGCAATGAGCAGTTCTTC CASSLTPTPGNEQFF
TRBJ2-7 few . TRBV29-1 TGCAGCGTTGGCGGCGGAATCCCCATGTTTTCGAGTGAGCAGTACTTC CSVGGGIPMFSSEQYF
TRBJ2-5 few TRBD2 TRBV5-1 TGCGCCAGCTCCGGCGCGGGAGAGGAAGAGACCCAGTACTTC CASSGAGEEETQYF
TRBJ2-7 . TRBD2 TRBV2 TGTGCCAGCAGTGGAACAGGGACTAGCGGAACCTACGAGCAGTACTTC CASSGTGTSGTYEQYF
TRBJ1-1 few . TRBV4-1 TGCGCCAGCAGCCAAGTCGGCAGCGTGGGCACTGAAGCTTTCTTT CASSQVGSVGTEAFF
TRBJ1-6 . . TRBV5-1 TGCGCCAGCAGCCGGGGCCCCGGGGGAAATAATTCACCCCTCCACTTT CASSRGPGGNNSPLHF
TRBJ1-2 . . TRBV6-6 TGTGCCAGCAGCCCGGAAAGACTTAACTATGGCTACACCTTC CASSPERLNYGYTF
TRBJ1-5 . . TRBV5-6 TGTGCCAGCAGCCGCTATTTCTCTTATAGCAATCAGCCCCAGCATTTT CASSRYFSYSNQPQHF
TRBJ2-2 . TRBD2 TRBV9 TGTGCCAGCAGCGTATCCGGGAGGCGGGACACCGGGGAGCTGTTTTTT CASSVSGRRDTGELFF
TRBJ2-7 . . TRBV7-8 TGTGCCAGCAGCCCCCGGACAGCCCAGATTGGGGAGCAGTACTTC CASSPRTAQIGEQYF